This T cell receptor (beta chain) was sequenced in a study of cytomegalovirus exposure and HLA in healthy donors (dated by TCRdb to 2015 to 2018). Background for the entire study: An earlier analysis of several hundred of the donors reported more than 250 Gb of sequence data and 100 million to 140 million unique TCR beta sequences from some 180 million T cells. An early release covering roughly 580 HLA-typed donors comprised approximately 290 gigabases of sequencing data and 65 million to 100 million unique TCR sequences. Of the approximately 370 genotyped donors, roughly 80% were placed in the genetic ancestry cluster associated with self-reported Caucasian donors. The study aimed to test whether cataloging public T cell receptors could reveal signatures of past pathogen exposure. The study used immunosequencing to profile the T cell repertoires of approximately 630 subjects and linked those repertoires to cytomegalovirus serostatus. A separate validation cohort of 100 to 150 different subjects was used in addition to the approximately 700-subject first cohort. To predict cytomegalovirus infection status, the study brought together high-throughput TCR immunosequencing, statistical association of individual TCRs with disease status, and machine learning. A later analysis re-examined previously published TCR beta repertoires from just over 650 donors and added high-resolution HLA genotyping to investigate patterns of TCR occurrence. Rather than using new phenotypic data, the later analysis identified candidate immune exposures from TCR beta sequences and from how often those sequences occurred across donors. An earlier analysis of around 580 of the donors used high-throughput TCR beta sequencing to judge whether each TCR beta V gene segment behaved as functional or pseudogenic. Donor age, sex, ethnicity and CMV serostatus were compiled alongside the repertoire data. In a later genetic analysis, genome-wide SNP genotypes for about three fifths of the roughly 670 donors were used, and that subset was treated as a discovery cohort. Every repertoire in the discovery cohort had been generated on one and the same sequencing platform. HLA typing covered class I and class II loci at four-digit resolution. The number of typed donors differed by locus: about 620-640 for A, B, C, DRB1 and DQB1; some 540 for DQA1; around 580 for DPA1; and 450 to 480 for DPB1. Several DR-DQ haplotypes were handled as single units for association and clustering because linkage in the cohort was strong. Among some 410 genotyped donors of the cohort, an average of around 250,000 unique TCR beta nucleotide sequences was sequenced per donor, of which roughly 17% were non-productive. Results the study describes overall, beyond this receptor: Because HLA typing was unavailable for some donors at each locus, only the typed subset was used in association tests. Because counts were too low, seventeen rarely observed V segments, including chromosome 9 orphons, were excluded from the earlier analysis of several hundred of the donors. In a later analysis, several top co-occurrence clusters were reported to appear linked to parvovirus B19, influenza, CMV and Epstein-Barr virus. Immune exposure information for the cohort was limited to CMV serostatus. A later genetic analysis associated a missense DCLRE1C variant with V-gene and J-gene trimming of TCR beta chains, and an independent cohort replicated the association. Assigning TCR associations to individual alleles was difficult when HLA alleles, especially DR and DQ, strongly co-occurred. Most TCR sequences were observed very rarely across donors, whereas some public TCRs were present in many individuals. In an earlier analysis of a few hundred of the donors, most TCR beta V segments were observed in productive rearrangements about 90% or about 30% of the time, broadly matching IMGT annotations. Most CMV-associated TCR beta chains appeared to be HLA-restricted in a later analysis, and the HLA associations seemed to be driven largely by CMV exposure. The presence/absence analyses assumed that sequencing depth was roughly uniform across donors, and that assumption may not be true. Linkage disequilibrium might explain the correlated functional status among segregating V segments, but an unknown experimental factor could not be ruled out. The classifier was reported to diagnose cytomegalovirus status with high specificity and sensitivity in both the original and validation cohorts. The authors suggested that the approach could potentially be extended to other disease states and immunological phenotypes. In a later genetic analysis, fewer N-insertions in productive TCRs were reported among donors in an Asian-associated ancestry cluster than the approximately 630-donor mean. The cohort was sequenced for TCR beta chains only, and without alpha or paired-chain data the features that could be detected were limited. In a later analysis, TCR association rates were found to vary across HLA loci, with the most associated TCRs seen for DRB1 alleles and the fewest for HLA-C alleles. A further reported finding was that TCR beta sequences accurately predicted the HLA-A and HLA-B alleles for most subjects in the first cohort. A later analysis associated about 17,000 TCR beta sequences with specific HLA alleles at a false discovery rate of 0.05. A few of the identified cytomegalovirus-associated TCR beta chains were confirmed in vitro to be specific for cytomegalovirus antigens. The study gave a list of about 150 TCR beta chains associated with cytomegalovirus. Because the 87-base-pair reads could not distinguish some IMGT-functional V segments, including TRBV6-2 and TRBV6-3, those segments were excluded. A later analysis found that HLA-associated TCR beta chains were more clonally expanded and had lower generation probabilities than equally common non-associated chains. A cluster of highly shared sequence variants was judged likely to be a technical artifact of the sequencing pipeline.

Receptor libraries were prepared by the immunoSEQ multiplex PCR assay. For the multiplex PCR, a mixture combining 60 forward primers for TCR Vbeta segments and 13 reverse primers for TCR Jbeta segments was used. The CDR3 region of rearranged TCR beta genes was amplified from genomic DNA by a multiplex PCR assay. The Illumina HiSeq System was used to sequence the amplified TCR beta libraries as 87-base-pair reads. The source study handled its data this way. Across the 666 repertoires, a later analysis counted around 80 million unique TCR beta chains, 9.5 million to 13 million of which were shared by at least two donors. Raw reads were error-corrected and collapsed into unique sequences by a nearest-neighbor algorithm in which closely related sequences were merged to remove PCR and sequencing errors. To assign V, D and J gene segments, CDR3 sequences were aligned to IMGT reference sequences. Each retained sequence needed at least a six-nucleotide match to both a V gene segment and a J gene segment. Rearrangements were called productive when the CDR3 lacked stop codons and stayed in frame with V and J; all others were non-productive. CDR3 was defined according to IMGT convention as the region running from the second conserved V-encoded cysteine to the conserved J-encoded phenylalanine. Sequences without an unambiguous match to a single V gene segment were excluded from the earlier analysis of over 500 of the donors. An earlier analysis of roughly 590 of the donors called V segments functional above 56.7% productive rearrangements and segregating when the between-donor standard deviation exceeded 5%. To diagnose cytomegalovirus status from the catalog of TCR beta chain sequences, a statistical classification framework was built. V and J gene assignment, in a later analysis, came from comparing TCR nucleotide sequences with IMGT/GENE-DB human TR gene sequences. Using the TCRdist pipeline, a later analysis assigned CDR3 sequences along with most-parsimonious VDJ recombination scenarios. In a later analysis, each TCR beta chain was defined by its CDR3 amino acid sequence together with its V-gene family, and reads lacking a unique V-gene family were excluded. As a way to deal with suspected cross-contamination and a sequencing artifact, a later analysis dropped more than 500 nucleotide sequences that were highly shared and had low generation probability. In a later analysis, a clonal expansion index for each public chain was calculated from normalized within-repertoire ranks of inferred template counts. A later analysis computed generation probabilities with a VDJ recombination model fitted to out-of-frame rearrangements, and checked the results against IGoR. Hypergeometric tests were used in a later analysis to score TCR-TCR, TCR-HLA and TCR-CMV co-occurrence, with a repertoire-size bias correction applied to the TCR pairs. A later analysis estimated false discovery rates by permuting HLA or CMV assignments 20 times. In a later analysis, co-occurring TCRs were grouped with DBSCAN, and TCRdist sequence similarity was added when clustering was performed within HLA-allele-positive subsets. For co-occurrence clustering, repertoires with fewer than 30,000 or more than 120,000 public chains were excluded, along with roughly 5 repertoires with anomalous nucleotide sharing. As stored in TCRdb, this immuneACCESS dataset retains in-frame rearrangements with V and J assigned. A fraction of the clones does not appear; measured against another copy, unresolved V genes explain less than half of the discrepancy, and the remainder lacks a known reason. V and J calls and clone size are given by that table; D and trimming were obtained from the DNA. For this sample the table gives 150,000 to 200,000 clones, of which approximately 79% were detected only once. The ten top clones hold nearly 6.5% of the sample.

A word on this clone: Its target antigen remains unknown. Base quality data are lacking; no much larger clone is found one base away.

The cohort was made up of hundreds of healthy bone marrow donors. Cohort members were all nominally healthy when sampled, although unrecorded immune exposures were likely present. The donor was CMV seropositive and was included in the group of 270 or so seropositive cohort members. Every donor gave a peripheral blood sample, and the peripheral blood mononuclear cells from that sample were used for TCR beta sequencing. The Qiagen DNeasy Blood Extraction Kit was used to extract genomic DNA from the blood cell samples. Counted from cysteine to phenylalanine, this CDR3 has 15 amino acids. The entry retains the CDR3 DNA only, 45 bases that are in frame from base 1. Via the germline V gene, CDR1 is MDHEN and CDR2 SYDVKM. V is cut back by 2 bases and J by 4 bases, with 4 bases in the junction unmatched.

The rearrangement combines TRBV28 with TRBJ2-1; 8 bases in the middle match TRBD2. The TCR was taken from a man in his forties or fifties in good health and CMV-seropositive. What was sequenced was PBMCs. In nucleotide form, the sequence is TGTGCCAGCAGTTTAAGACTAGCGTCTTACAATGAGCAGTTCTTC. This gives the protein CASSLRLASYNEQFF. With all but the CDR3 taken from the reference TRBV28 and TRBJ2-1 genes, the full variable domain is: DVKVTQSSRYLVKRTGEKVFLECVQDMDHENMFWYRQDPGLGLRLIYFSYDVKMKEKGDIPEGYSVSREKKERFSLILESASTNQTSMYLCASSLRLASYNEQFFGPGTRLTVL.